The subject of this entry is one TCR beta chain. Repertoires were generated with immunoSEQ multiplex PCR, while TCRdb's copy carries only in-frame clones and drops some. The sample records about 32,000 clones, 88% being singletons. The sample originates from a study of PD-1 and CTLA-4 blockade in melanoma. Trimming took 5 bases from V and 0 from J; bases not matched to a gene: 4. Germline CDR1 reads LGHDT; CDR2 reads YNNKEL (reference sequence). This CDR3 comprises 16 residues. Sequenced here: CD8+ T cells from peripheral blood, sampled from a patient given anti-PD-1 treatment. The V call is TRBV3-1 (or the pseudogene TRBV3-2), the J call TRBJ1-6, with TRBD1 matching over 7 bases. The clonotype originates from a human donor with melanoma. The CDR3 coding sequence is TGTGCCAGCAGCACACAGGGGAGCTCCTATAATTCACCCCTCCACTTT. Translating it yields CASSTQGSSYNSPLHF.